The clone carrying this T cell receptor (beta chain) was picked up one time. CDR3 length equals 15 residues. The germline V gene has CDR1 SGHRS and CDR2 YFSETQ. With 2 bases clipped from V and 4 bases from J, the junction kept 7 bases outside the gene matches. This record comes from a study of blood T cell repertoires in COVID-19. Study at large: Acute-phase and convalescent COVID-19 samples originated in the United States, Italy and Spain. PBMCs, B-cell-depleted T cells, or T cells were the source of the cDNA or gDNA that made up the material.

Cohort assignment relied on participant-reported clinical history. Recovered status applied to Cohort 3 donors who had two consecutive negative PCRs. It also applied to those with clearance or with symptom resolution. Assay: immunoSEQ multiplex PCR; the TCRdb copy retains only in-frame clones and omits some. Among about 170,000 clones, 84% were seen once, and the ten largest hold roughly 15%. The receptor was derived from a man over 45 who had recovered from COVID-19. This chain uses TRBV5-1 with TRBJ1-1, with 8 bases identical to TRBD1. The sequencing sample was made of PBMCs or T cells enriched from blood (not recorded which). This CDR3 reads CASSLYGTGGTEAFF. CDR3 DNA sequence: TGCGCCAGCAGCTTATACGGGACAGGCGGCACTGAAGCTTTCTTT.